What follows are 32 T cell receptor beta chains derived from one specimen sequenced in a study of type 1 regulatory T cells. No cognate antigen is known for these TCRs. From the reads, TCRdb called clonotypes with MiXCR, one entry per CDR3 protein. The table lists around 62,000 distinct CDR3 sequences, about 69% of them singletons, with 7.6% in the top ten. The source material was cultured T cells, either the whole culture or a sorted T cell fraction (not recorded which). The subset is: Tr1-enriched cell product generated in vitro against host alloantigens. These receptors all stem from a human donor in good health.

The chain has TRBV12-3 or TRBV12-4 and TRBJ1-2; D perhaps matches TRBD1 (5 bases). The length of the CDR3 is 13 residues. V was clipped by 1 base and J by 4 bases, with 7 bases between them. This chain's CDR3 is CASSLGDVYGYTF. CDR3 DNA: TGTGCCAGCAGTTTAGGGGACGTCTATGGCTACACCTTC.

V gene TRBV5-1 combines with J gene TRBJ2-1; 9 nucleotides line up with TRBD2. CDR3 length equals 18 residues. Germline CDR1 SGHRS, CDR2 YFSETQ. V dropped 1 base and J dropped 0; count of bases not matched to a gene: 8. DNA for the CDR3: TGCGCCAGCAGCTTGCTGACTAGCGGTACGGGCTCCTACAATGAGCAGTTCTTC. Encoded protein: CASSLLTSGTGSYNEQFF.

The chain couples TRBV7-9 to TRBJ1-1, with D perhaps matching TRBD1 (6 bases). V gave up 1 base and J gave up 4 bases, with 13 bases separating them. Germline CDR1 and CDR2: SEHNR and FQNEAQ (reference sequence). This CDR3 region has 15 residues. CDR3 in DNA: TGTGCCAGCAGCTTAGTGGGGGGCGCGAGCACTGAAGCTTTCTTT. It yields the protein CASSLVGGASTEAFF. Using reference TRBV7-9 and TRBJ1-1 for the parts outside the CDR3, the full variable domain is DTGVSQNPRHKITKRGQNVTFRCDPISEHNRLYWYRQTLGQGPEFLTYFQNEAQLEKSRLLSDRFSAERPKGSFSTLEIQRTEQGDSAMYLCASSLVGGASTEAFFGQGTRLTVV.

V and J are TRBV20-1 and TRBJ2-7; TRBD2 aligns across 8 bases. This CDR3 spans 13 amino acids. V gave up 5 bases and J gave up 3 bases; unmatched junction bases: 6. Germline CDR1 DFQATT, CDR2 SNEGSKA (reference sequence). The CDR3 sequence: CSAEGLGIYEQYF. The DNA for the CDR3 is TGCAGTGCTGAGGGACTAGGGATCTACGAGCAGTACTTC.

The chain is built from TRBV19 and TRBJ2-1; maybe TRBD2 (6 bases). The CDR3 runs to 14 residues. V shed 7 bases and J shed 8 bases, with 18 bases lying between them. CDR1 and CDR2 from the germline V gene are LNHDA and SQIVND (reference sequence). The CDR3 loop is CASKAGPGGDEQFF. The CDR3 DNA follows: TGTGCCAGTAAGGCGGGACCGGGCGGTGATGAGCAGTTCTTC. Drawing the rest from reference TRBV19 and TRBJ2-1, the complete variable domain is DGGITQSPKYLFRKEGQNVTLSCEQNLNHDAMYWYRQDPGQGLRLIYYSQIVNDFQKGDIAEGYSVSREKKESFPLTVTSAQKNPTAFYLCASKAGPGGDEQFFGPGTRLTVL.

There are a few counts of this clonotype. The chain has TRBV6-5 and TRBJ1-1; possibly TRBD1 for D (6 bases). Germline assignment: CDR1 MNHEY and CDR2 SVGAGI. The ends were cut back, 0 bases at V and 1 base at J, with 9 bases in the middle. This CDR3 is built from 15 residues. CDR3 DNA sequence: TGTGCCAGCAGTTACTCGTGGGGGGCGAACACTGAAGCTTTCTTT. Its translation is CASSYSWGANTEAFF.

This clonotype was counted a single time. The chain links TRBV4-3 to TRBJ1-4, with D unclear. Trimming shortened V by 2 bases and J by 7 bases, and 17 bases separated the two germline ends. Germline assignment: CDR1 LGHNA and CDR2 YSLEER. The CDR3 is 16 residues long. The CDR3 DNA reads TGCGCCAGCAGCCAAATTCTGATCCATTCGGGTGAAAAACTGTTTTTT. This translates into CASSQILIHSGEKLFF.

In DNA form, the CDR3 reads TGTGCCAGCAGCGTTTCAAGTTGGGGGTGGGATACGCAGTATTTT. It codes for CASSVSSWGWDTQYF. This chain joins TRBV9 and TRBJ2-3; the D gene could be TRBD1 or TRBD2 (5 bases each). Trimming pared 2 bases from V and 6 bases from J, leaving 16 bases between. Germline V gene data show CDR1 as SGDLS and CDR2 as YYNGEE. This CDR3 has 15 residues.

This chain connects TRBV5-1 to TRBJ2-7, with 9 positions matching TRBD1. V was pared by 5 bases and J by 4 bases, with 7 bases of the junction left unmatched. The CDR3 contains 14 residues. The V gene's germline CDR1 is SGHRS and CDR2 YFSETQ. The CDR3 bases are TGCGCCAGCAGGCCCGGGACAGGGCCTTACGAGCAGTACTTC. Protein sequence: CASRPGTGPYEQYF.

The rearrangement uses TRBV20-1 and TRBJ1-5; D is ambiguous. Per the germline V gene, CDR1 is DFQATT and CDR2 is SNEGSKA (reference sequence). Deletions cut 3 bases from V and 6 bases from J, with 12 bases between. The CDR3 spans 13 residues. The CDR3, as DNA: TGCAGTGCTAGTTTAACGAACAGTCAGCCCCAGCATTTT. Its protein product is CSASLTNSQPQHF.

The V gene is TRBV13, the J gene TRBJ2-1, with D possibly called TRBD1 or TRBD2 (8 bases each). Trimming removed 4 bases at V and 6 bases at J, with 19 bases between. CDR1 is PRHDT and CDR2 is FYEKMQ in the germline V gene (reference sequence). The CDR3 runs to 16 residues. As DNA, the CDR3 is TGTGCCAGCAGCTCTCAGGGGGCCCGGGAGGGCAATGAGCAGTTCTTC. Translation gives CASSSQGAREGNEQFF.

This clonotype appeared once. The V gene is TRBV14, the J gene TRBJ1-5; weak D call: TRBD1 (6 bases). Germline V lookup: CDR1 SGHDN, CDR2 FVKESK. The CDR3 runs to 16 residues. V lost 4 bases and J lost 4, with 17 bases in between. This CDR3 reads CASSLSGRGDNQPQHF. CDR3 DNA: TGTGCCAGCAGCCTAAGCGGTAGGGGGGATAATCAGCCCCAGCATTTT.

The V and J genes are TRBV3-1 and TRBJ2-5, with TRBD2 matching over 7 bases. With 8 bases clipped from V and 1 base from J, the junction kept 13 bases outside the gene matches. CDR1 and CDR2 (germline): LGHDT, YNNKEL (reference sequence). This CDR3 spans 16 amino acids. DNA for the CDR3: TGTGCCAGCGGCCTGACCCCGGGAGGACCCCAAGAGACCCAGTACTTC. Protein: CASGLTPGGPQETQYF.

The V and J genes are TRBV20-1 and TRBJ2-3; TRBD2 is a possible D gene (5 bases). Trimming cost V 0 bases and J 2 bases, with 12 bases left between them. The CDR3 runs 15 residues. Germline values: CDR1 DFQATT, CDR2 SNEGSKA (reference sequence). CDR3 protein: CSARDPAEVTDTQYF. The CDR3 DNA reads TGCAGTGCTAGAGATCCAGCGGAAGTCACAGATACGCAGTATTTT.

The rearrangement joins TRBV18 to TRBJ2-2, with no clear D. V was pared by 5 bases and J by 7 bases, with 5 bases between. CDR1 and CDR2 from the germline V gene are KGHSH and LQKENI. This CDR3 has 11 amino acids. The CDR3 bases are TGTGCCAGCTCAGCCATCGGGGAGCTGTTTTTT. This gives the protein CASSAIGELFF.

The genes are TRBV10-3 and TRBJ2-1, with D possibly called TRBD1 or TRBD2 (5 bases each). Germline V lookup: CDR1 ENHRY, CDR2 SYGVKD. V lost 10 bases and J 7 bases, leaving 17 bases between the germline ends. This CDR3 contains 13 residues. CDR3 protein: CATVGDQANEQFF. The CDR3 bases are TGTGCCACCGTAGGGGACCAGGCAAATGAGCAGTTCTTC.

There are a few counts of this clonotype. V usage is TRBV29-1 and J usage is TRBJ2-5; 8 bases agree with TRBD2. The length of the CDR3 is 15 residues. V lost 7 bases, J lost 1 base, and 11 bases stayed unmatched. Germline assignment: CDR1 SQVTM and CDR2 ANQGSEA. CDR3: CSAVGASGSQETQYF. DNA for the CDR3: TGCAGCGCAGTGGGGGCTAGCGGGTCCCAAGAGACCCAGTACTTC. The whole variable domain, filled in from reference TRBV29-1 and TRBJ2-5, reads SAVISQKPSRDICQRGTSLTIQCQVDSQVTMMFWYRQQPGQSLTLIATANQGSEATYESGFVIDKFPISRPNLTFSTLTVSNMSPEDSSIYLCSAVGASGSQETQYFGPGTRLLVL.

CDR3 bases: TGTGCCAGCGGGCTCAGGGTCGATTCACCCCTCCACTTT. Translated, it gives CASGLRVDSPLHF. This chain joins TRBV7-3 and TRBJ1-6, with a weak D call TRBD1 (5 bases). V lost 8 bases and J lost 8, with 13 bases in between. There are 13 residues in the CDR3. The germline V gene encodes CDR1 SGHTA and CDR2 FQGTGA.

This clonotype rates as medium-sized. The CDR3 DNA follows: TGTGCCAGCAGCTTAGGAGTAGGGCAGCGTAACTATGGCTACACCTTC. Encoded protein: CASSLGVGQRNYGYTF. This chain connects TRBV7-2 to TRBJ1-2; D is undetermined. V dropped 1 base and J dropped 1 base, with 13 bases sitting between them. CDR3 length: 16 residues. Germline V CDR1 and CDR2: SGHTA, FQGNSA. Combining the CDR3 with reference TRBV7-2 and TRBJ1-2 gives the whole variable domain GAGVSQSPSNKVTEKGKDVELRCDPISGHTALYWYRQSLGQGLEFLIYFQGNSAPDKSGLPSDRFSAERTGGSVSTLTIQRTQQEDSAVYLCASSLGVGQRNYGYTFGSGTRLTVV.

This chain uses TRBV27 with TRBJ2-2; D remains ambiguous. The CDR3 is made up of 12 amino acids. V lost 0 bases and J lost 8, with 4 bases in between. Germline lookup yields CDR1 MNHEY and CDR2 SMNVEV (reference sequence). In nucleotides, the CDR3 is TGTGCCAGCAGTTTATCGGGAGGGGAGCTGTTTTTT. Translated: CASSLSGGELFF.

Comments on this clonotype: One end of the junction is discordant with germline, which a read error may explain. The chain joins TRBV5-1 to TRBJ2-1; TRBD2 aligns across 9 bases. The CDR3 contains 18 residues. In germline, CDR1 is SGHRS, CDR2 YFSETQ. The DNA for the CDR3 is TGCGCCAGCAGCTTGGAGGCTAGCGGGGCCAGGGGAATCAATGAGCAGCTCTTC. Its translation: CASSLEASGARGINEQLF.

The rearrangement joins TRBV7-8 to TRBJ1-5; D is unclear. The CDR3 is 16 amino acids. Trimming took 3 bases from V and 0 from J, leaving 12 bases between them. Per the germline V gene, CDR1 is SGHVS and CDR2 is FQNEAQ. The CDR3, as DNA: TGTGCCAGCAGCTTTTCCAGAAGTCGTAGCAATCAGCCCCAGCATTTT. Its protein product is CASSFSRSRSNQPQHF.

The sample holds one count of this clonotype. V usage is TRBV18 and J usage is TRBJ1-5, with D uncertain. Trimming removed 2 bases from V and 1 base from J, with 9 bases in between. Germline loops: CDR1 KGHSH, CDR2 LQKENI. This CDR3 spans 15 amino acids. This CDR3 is CASSPAFGSNQPQHF. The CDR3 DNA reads TGTGCCAGCTCACCAGCTTTCGGGAGCAATCAGCCCCAGCATTTT.

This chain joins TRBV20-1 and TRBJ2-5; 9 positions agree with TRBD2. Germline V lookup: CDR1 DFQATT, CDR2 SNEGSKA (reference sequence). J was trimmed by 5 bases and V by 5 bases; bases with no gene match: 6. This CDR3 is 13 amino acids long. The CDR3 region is CSAGLAFGETQYF. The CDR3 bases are TGCAGTGCTGGACTAGCGTTTGGGGAGACCCAGTACTTC.

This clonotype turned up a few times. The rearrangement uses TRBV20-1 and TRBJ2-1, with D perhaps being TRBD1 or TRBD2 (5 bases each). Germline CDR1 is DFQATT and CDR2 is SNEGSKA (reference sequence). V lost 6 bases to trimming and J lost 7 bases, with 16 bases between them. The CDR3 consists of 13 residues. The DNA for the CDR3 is TGCAGTGCGCCTTCCGGGACCCAAAATGAGCAGTTCTTC. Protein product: CSAPSGTQNEQFF.

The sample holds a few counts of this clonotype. The CDR3 reads CASSLAFRGEENTGELFF. CDR3 sequence (DNA): TGTGCCAGCAGCTTAGCTTTCAGGGGCGAGGAGAACACCGGGGAGCTGTTTTTT. The chain couples TRBV7-8 to TRBJ2-2; a weak D match, TRBD1 (6 bases). Germline CDR1 is SGHVS and CDR2 is FQNEAQ. The V end was cut by 0 bases, the J end by 1 base, with 15 bases between. The CDR3 is 18 residues long.

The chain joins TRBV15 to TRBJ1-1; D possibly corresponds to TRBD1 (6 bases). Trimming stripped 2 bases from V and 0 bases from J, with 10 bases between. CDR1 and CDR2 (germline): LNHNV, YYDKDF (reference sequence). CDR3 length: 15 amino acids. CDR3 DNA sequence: TGTGCCACCAGCAGACCCAGGGGCATGAACACTGAAGCTTTCTTT. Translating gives CATSRPRGMNTEAFF.

CDR3 DNA: TGTGCCAGCAGTTTTGGCGACCCCCCGATCCAAGAGACCCAGTACTTC. Translating gives CASSFGDPPIQETQYF. The chain links TRBV12-3 or TRBV12-4 to TRBJ2-5; D gene uncertain. The CDR3 runs to 16 residues. V was shortened by 3 bases and J by 1 base, with 15 bases between the two germline ends.

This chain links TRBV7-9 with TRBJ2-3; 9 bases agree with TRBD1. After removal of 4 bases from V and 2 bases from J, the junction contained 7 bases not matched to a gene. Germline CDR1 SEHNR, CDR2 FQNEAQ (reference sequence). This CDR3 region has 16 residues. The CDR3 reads CASSSRRDRATDTQYF. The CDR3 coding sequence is TGTGCCAGCAGCTCCCGGCGGGACAGGGCCACAGATACGCAGTATTTT. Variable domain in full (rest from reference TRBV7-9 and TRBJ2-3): DTGVSQNPRHKITKRGQNVTFRCDPISEHNRLYWYRQTLGQGPEFLTYFQNEAQLEKSRLLSDRFSAERPKGSFSTLEIQRTEQGDSAMYLCASSSRRDRATDTQYFGPGTRLTVL.

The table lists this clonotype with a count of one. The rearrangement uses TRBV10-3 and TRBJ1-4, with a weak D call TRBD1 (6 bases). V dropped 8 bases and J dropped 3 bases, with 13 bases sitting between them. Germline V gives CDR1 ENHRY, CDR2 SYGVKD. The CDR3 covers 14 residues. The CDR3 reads CAIDLGAPNEKLFF. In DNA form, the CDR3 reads TGTGCCATCGACCTGGGGGCGCCTAATGAAAAACTGTTTTTT.

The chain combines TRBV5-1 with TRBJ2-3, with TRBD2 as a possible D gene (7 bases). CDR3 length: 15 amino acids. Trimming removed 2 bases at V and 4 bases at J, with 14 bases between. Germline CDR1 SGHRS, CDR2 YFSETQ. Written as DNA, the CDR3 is TGCGCCAGCAGCTTCCGAGAAGGGGGGGCAGATACGCAGTATTTT. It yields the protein CASSFREGGADTQYF. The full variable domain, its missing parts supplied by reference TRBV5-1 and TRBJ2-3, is KAGVTQTPRYLIKTRGQQVTLSCSPISGHRSVSWYQQTPGQGLQFLFEYFSETQRNKGNFPGRFSGRQFSNSRSEMNVSTLELGDSALYLCASSFREGGADTQYFGPGTRLTVL.

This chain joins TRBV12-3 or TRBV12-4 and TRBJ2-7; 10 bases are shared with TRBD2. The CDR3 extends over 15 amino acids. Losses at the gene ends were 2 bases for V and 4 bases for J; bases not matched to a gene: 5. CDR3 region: CASSLSSGRSYEQYF. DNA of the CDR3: TGTGCCAGCAGTTTATCTAGCGGGAGATCATACGAGCAGTACTTC.